The rows below give T cell receptor beta chains drawn from one sample of a study of post-analysis software for immune sequencing data. Each CDR3 protein is one row after TCRdb ran MiXCR on the PCR reads. The sample holds some 890,000 distinct CDR3 sequences; about 50% are singletons and the top ten take 4.6%. Sequencing was performed on blood. The receptors stem from a girl aged 5 to 17 with multiple sclerosis. Both conserved end residues are part of each CDR3. The D gene is left open where the match is weak. Only part of the rows carry a size: once, few, many, or a class if the clone is expanded.

j_call | clone_size | v_call | d_call | cdr3_nt | cdr3_aa
TRBJ2-7 | many | TRBV28 | NA | TGTGCCAGCAGTTCGACACTTCCCTACGAGCAGTACTTC | CASSSTLPYEQYF
TRBJ2-7 | NA | TRBV10-3 | TRBD2 | TGTGCCATCAGTGGTGGCGGGAGCGAGCAGTACTTC | CAISGGGSEQYF
TRBJ2-3 | few | TRBV6-5 | NA | TGTGCCAGCAGTTACTCGATAGAAGAGCCTCGCACAGATACGCAGTATTTT | CASSYSIEEPRTDTQYF
TRBJ2-1 | NA | TRBV13 | NA | TGTGCCAGCAGACCGGTCCCCTTAGCGGACAGCTCCTACAATGAGCAGTTCTTC | CASRPVPLADSSYNEQFF
TRBJ2-3 | NA | TRBV29-1 | NA | TGCAGCGTTGGAGGGGGCGGGAGTGCTGATACGCAGTATTTT | CSVGGGGSADTQYF
TRBJ2-4 | NA | TRBV4-1 | TRBD2 | TGCGCCAGCAGCCCCGGGACTACCTCTAGCATTCAGTACTTC | CASSPGTTSSIQYF
TRBJ2-4 | NA | TRBV5-1 | NA | TGCGCCAGCAGCTTGTCCCCCGAAAACATTCAGTACTTC | CASSLSPENIQYF
TRBJ2-1 | few | TRBV29-1 | NA | TGCAGCGTTGTTTCGTCTAGCCCCAATGAGCAGTTCTTC | CSVVSSSPNEQFF
TRBJ1-2 | NA | TRBV7-2 | TRBD1 | TGTGCCAGCAGGGCGACAGGGAATGGCTACACCTTC | CASRATGNGYTF
TRBJ2-3 | few | TRBV7-2 | NA | TGTGCCAGCAGTCAAAACTCAGGGTCAGATACGCAGTATTTT | CASSQNSGSDTQYF
TRBJ1-2 | NA | TRBV29-1 | NA | TGCAGCGTGGTGGAGGGGGACTATGGCTACACCTTC | CSVVEGDYGYTF
TRBJ1-6 | NA | TRBV7-9 | NA | TGTGCCAGCAGCTTAGGCGGACAAGCGTATAATTCACCCCTCCACTTT | CASSLGGQAYNSPLHF
TRBJ2-7 | few | TRBV20-1 | NA | TGCAGTGCGTGGACCGGGAAGTTTTCGGACGAGCAGTACTTC | CSAWTGKFSDEQYF
TRBJ2-5 | NA | TRBV7-8 | NA | TGTGCCAGCAGCTTCACCAGGATTAGGGAGACCCAGTACTTC | CASSFTRIRETQYF
TRBJ2-1 | NA | TRBV19 | TRBD2 | TGTGCCAGTAGTTCATTCTTAGCGGGGCCCTACAATGAGCAGTTCTTC | CASSSFLAGPYNEQFF
TRBJ2-1 | NA | TRBV20-1 | TRBD2 | TGCAGTGACGATATCACTAGCGGCTCCTACAGTGAGCAGTTCTTC | CSDDITSGSYSEQFF
TRBJ2-2 | NA | TRBV5-1 | NA | TGCGCCAGCAGCTTAGGCAGGGGAGACACCGGGGAGCTGTTTTTT | CASSLGRGDTGELFF
TRBJ1-5 | NA | TRBV20-1 | TRBD1 | TGCAGTGCTAGAGAGGCCGGACAGGGGAAAGTTTATCAGCCCCAGCATTTT | CSAREAGQGKVYQPQHF
TRBJ2-1 | NA | TRBV7-3 | NA | TGTGCCAGCAGCTTAACCCTCGAGTTTACTAGCAACTTACCCTCGCAGTTCTTC | CASSLTLEFTSNLPSQFF
TRBJ2-7 | NA | TRBV20-1 | TRBD2 | TGCAGTGCCACGAGTGGCCTTAGCGGGAGCTCCTACGAGCAGTACTTC | CSATSGLSGSSYEQYF
TRBJ2-1 | NA | TRBV20-1 | NA | TGCAGTGCTAGAGGCGGAACGGGCAATGAGCAGTTCTTC | CSARGGTGNEQFF
TRBJ2-7 | few | TRBV10-3 | NA | TGTGCCATGAGGGGACTGGAAAGCTACGAGCAGTACTTC | CAMRGLESYEQYF